These 25 T cell receptor beta chains originate from one sample sequenced in a study of T cell repertoires in cytomegalovirus infection. TCRdb called the reads again in MiXCR, with one record for every CDR3 protein. The sample carries 800,000 to 950,000 distinct CDR3 sequences, approximately 32% recorded once. Their target antigens are unknown. The sample consisted of cultured CD8+ T cells from PBMCs, taken from culture after CMV antigen stimulation. The receptors shown here come from a human donor in good health (CMV status not recorded). Some clones in this sample may be carry-over from other donors' samples.

The chain couples TRBV3-1 to TRBJ2-1; 8 bases are a match to TRBD2. V lost 0 bases, J lost 4 bases, and 8 bases stayed unmatched. CDR1 is LGHDT and CDR2 is YNNKEL in the germline V gene (reference sequence). CDR3 size: 17 residues. The CDR3 loop is CASSQDYTSGDYNEQFF. The CDR3 DNA follows: TGTGCCAGCAGCCAAGATTACACTAGCGGAGATTACAATGAGCAGTTCTTC.

This clonotype showed up just a few times. The chain joins TRBV7-6 to TRBJ2-7, with TRBD1 matching 7 bases. CDR3 length: 15 residues. CDR1 is SGHVS, CDR2 FNYEAQ, per germline. The trim removed 2 bases at V and 0 bases at J, leaving 4 bases unmatched. The CDR3 sequence is CASSLKGTDSYEQYF. The CDR3 DNA follows: TGTGCCAGCAGCTTAAAGGGGACAGACTCCTACGAGCAGTACTTC.

This clonotype appeared a few times. V is TRBV4-1 and J is TRBJ2-7; D gene uncertain. V gave up 1 base and J gave up 0 bases, with 13 bases separating them. The CDR3 extends over 16 amino acids. Germline lookup yields CDR1 MGHRA and CDR2 YSYEKL. In DNA, the CDR3 is TGCGCCAGCAGCCAAGTCTATGCTGGCCTCTCCTACGAGCAGTACTTC. Amino acids: CASSQVYAGLSYEQYF.

The sample holds a few counts of this clonotype. J is TRBJ1-5 and V is TRBV11-3; the match to TRBD1 covers 7 bases. The CDR3 has 17 amino acids. V gave up 6 bases and J gave up 1 base; unmatched junction bases: 12. Germline lookup yields CDR1 SGHNT and CDR2 YENEEA. CDR3 residues: CASRPQGLGKSNQPQHF. As DNA, the CDR3 is TGTGCCAGCAGGCCACAGGGGCTGGGTAAGAGCAATCAGCCCCAGCATTTT.

The sample holds many counts of this clonotype. The rearrangement joins TRBV12-3 or TRBV12-4 to TRBJ1-2; no firm D call. With 5 bases removed from V and 4 bases from J, the gap between germline ends came to 14 bases. This CDR3 has 14 residues. CDR3 bases: TGTGCCAGCAGTCTCGAATCCCGGGGCTATGGCTACACCTTC. As protein: CASSLESRGYGYTF.

The rearrangement links TRBV6-1 to TRBJ1-2; D possibly corresponds to TRBD1 (6 bases). CDR1 is MNHNS, CDR2 SASEGT, per germline. V lost 3 bases, J lost 4 bases, and 12 bases lay in between. The CDR3 extends over 14 amino acids. The CDR3 nucleotides read TGTGCCAGCAGTGATTCCGGGACATTCTATGGCTACACCTTC. Protein product: CASSDSGTFYGYTF.

The chain combines TRBV7-9 with TRBJ2-7, with D perhaps matching TRBD1 or TRBD2 (5 bases each). V lost 3 bases and J lost 0, with 6 bases in between. This CDR3 is built from 13 residues. Germline values: CDR1 SEHNR, CDR2 FQNEAQ (reference sequence). The CDR3 bases are TGTGCCAGCAGCTTCGGGGCCTCCTACGAGCAGTACTTC. Protein: CASSFGASYEQYF.

This clonotype appeared once. The chain is built from TRBV12-5 and TRBJ2-3; 7 bases are a match to TRBD2. The V gene end was trimmed by 4 bases and the J gene end by 2 bases; junction bases not matched to a gene: 12. The CDR3 sequence is 17 residues long. Germline loops: CDR1 LGHNT, CDR2 FRNRAP. CDR3 sequence (DNA): TGTGCTAGTGGTTCAGCACCGGGACTACTAAACACAGATACGCAGTATTTT. This translates into CASGSAPGLLNTDTQYF. The full variable domain, rest sourced from reference TRBV12-5 and TRBJ2-3, is DARVTQTPRHKVTEMGQEVTMRCQPILGHNTVFWYRQTMMQGLELLAYFRNRAPLDDSGMPKDRFSAEMPDATLATLKIQPSEPRDSAVYFCASGSAPGLLNTDTQYFGPGTRLTVL.

This clonotype was picked up many times. CDR3 coding DNA: TGTGCCAGCAGCTCCTCCGGGACAGGGGCGTACAATGAGCAGTTCTTC. This encodes CASSSSGTGAYNEQFF. V is TRBV7-2 and J is TRBJ2-1; 10 bases line up with TRBD1. There are 16 residues in the CDR3. Germline V lookup: CDR1 SGHTA, CDR2 FQGNSA. V lost 4 bases to trimming and J lost 4 bases; unmatched junction nucleotides: 7.

This clonotype was detected many times. The chain joins TRBV7-2 to TRBJ1-1; D gene ambiguous. Trimming took off 3 bases at V and 0 bases at J, with 5 bases between the two ends. Germline assignment: CDR1 SGHTA and CDR2 FQGNSA. This CDR3 has 13 amino acids. CDR3 sequence reads: CASSFPVNTEAFF. CDR3 in DNA: TGTGCCAGCAGCTTTCCCGTGAACACTGAAGCTTTCTTT.

There are a few counts of this clonotype. The chain couples TRBV12-3 or TRBV12-4 to TRBJ2-1, with no clear D. CDR3 length: 13 residues. V was clipped by 3 bases and J by 8 bases, with 11 bases between them. The CDR3 region has the DNA TGTGCCAGCAGTTTTAGGCGCGTTGATGAGCAGTTCTTC. This codes for CASSFRRVDEQFF.

The rearrangement joins TRBV5-4 to TRBJ2-3; D not certain. Germline-derived CDR1 and CDR2 are SGHNT and YYREEE (reference sequence). The V and J ends lost 4 bases and 1 base respectively, with 13 bases between them. The CDR3 totals 15 residues. CDR3 DNA: TGTGCCAGCAGCGCCGGGCTAGGCGGCACAGATACGCAGTATTTT. Translating gives CASSAGLGGTDTQYF.

This clonotype was seen many times. The chain uses TRBV7-8 and TRBJ2-7; either TRBD1 or TRBD2 may supply D (5 bases each). Trimming pared 4 bases from V and 0 bases from J, leaving 22 bases between. Germline V gene sequence: CDR1 SGHVS, CDR2 FQNEAQ. The CDR3 length is 18 residues. DNA of the CDR3: TGTGCCAGCAGCTCCCCCTATGGGTCCGGGGACCCCTCCTACGAGCAGTACTTC. This translates into CASSSPYGSGDPSYEQYF.

The sample holds many counts of this clonotype. This chain uses TRBV7-8 with TRBJ2-1; TRBD2 is a possible D gene (5 bases). Trimming pared 4 bases from V and 0 bases from J, leaving 25 bases between. Germline loops: CDR1 SGHVS, CDR2 FQNEAQ. CDR3 length equals 20 residues. CDR3 in amino acids: CASSSSQHSDGESSYNEQFF. The DNA of the CDR3 is TGTGCCAGCAGCTCAAGCCAACACAGCGACGGGGAGAGCTCCTACAATGAGCAGTTCTTC.

This clonotype appeared many times. The rearrangement links TRBV6-5 to TRBJ2-1; D is ambiguous. CDR3 size: 20 residues. The germline V gene encodes CDR1 MNHEY and CDR2 SVGAGI. The germline V and J ends were trimmed by 2 bases and 0 bases, with 23 bases remaining between them. CDR3 in amino acids: CASSYRQIRTALSSYNEQFF. CDR3 bases: TGTGCCAGCAGTTACAGGCAGATCCGGACCGCCTTAAGCTCCTACAATGAGCAGTTCTTC.

This chain joins TRBV6-6 and TRBJ2-2; TRBD1 might be the D (7 bases). This CDR3 contains 15 residues. V was cut by 6 bases and J by 5 bases, with 16 bases left in between. The germline V gene has CDR1 MNHNY and CDR2 SVGAGI (reference sequence). CDR3 in amino acids: CASSRGQAGTGELFF. CDR3 sequence (DNA): TGTGCCAGCAGCCGCGGACAGGCGGGGACCGGGGAGCTGTTTTTT.

This clonotype has at least ten counts. The rearrangement joins TRBV7-2 to TRBJ2-1; a possible D gene is TRBD2 (6 bases). With 6 bases removed from V and 3 bases from J, the gap between germline ends came to 15 bases. Looked up from germline, CDR1 is SGHTA and CDR2 is FQGNSA. CDR3 size: 15 residues. As DNA, the CDR3 is TGTGCCAGCAGAGAAGGGACTTTTATCTACAATGAGCAGTTCTTC. The encoded protein is CASREGTFIYNEQFF.

The V and J genes are TRBV7-6 and TRBJ2-1; 10 bases map to TRBD2. Germline lookup yields CDR1 SGHVS and CDR2 FNYEAQ. CDR3 length: 15 residues. V dropped 6 bases and J dropped 2; count of bases not matched to a gene: 4. The CDR3 region is CASRKLAGAYNEQFF. CDR3 coding DNA: TGTGCCAGCAGGAAGCTAGCGGGGGCCTACAATGAGCAGTTCTTC.

The count of this clonotype is one. This may stem from a read error, because a much larger clone lies one nucleotide away. The chain is built from TRBV7-8 and TRBJ2-1; D might be TRBD1 (6 bases). Looked up from germline, CDR1 is SGHVS and CDR2 is FQNEAQ. The CDR3 covers 14 residues. DNA of the CDR3: TGTGTCAGCAGCTTAGGGACACTTAACAATGAGCAGTTCTTC. The encoded protein is CVSSLGTLNNEQFF. Complete variable domain (other parts from reference TRBV7-8 and TRBJ2-1): GAGVSQSPRYKVAKRGQDVALRCDPISGHVSLFWYQQALGQGPEFLTYFQNEAQLDKSGLPSDRFFAERPEGSVSTLKIQRTQQEDSAVYLCVSSLGTLNNEQFFGPGTRLTVL.

This clonotype was picked up many times. The chain recombines TRBV7-8 with TRBJ1-5, with D perhaps TRBD1 (5 bases). V lost 5 bases, J lost 1 base, and 27 bases lay in between. Germline V gene sequence: CDR1 SGHVS, CDR2 FQNEAQ. The CDR3 totals 20 residues. CDR3 bases: TGTGCCAGCAGCCCTCATCCCGGGACCCAGGACTGGTTGAGCAATCAGCCCCAGCATTTT. Protein product: CASSPHPGTQDWLSNQPQHF.

This clonotype was seen repeatedly, ten times or more. The V call is TRBV7-6, the J call TRBJ2-1; D is perhaps TRBD2 (6 bases). V was clipped by 5 bases and J by 14 bases, with 16 bases between them. CDR1 SGHVS and CDR2 FNYEAQ come from the germline V gene. CDR3 length equals 12 residues. CDR3 sequence reads: CASSAGRLEEFF. The CDR3 DNA reads TGTGCCAGCAGCGCCGGGAGATTGGAGGAGTTCTTC. Full variable domain (missing parts from reference TRBV7-6 and TRBJ2-1): GAGVSQSPRYKVTKRGQDVALRCDPISGHVSLYWYRQALGQGPEFLTYFNYEAQQDKSGLPNDRFSAERPEGSISTLTIQRTEQRDSAMYRCASSAGRLEEFFGPGTRLTVL.

This clonotype was seen more than once but under ten times. The rearrangement joins TRBV12-3 or TRBV12-4 to TRBJ1-2, with 7 positions matching TRBD1. This CDR3 contains 12 residues. V was clipped by 6 bases and J by 8 bases; unmatched bases: 6. The CDR3 sequence: CASSLDRVGYTF. As DNA, the CDR3 is TGTGCCAGCAGCCTCGACAGGGTGGGCTACACCTTC.

The sample holds many counts of this clonotype. The chain joins TRBV7-6 to TRBJ2-1; 9 bases align to TRBD2. The CDR3 totals 16 residues. Looked up from germline, CDR1 is SGHVS and CDR2 is FNYEAQ. V gave up 5 bases and J gave up 8 bases; unmatched junction bases: 13. CDR3 nucleotide sequence: TGTGCCAGCAGCCCTTGGGGAGCGGGGGGCCGGGATGAGCAGTTCTTC. It encodes CASSPWGAGGRDEQFF.

J is TRBJ1-2 and V is TRBV27, with D possibly matching TRBD1 (6 bases). The CDR3 spans 15 residues. V was shortened by 6 bases and J by 4 bases, with 18 bases between the two germline ends. CDR1 and CDR2 from the germline V gene are MNHEY and SMNVEV (reference sequence). The DNA of the CDR3 is TGTGCCAGCAGGGCATGGGGGCTCGGTAGCTATGGCTACACCTTC. This translates into CASRAWGLGSYGYTF.

This clonotype was detected a few times. The gene calls are TRBV12-3 or TRBV12-4 and TRBJ1-2, with D possibly matching TRBD1 (5 bases). V lost 4 bases, J lost 4 bases, and 16 bases lay in between. CDR3 length: 15 amino acids. CDR3 bases: TGTGCCAGCAGTTGGGCAAGGGGTTCGTTCTATGGCTACACCTTC. It specifies CASSWARGSFYGYTF.